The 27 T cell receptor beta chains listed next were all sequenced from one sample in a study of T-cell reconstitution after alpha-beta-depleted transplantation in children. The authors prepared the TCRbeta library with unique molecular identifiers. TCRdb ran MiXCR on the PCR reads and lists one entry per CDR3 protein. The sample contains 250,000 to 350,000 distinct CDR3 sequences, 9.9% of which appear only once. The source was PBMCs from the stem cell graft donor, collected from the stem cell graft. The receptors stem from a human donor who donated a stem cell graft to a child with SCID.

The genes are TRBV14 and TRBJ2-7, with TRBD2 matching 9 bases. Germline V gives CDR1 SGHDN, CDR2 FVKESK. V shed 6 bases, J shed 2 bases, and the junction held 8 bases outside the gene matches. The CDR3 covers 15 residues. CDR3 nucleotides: TGTGCCAGCAGAGAAAGAAGCGGGGGGACCTACGAGCAGTACTTC. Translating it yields CASRERSGGTYEQYF.

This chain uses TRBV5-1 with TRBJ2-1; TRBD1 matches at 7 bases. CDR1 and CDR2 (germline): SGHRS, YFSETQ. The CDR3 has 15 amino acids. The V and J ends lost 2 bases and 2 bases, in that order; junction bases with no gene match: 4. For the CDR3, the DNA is TGCGCCAGCAGCTTACCGACAGGGACCTACAATGAGCAGTTCTTC. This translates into CASSLPTGTYNEQFF.

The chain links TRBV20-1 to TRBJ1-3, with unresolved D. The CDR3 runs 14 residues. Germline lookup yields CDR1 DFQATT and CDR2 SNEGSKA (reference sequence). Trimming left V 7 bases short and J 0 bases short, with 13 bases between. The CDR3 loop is CSGSDGISGNTIYF. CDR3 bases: TGCAGTGGGTCGGACGGTATCTCTGGAAACACCATATATTTT.

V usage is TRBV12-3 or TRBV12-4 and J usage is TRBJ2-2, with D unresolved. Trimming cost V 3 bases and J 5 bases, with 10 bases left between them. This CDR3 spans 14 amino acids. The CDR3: CASSLNRATGELFF. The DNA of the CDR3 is TGTGCCAGCAGTTTGAATAGGGCGACCGGGGAGCTGTTTTTT.

CDR3 DNA: TGTGCCAGCAGCGTGTCGGGGGGGCCTAGCACAGATACGCAGTATTTT. Its translation is CASSVSGGPSTDTQYF. The chain couples TRBV5-6 to TRBJ2-3, with 8 bases fitting TRBD2. The V gene end was trimmed by 4 bases and the J gene end by 0 bases; junction bases not matched to a gene: 7. Germline-derived CDR1 and CDR2 are SGHDT and YYEEEE. CDR3 length equals 16 residues.

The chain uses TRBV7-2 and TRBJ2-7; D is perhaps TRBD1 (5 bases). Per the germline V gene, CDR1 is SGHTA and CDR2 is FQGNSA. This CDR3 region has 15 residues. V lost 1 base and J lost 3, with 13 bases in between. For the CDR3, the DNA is TGTGCCAGCAGCTTAGAAGGGGAACGATTCTACGAGCAGTACTTC. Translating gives CASSLEGERFYEQYF. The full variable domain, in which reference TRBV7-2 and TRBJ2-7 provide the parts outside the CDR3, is GAGVSQSPSNKVTEKGKDVELRCDPISGHTALYWYRQSLGQGLEFLIYFQGNSAPDKSGLPSDRFSAERTGGSVSTLTIQRTQQEDSAVYLCASSLEGERFYEQYFGPGTRLTVT.

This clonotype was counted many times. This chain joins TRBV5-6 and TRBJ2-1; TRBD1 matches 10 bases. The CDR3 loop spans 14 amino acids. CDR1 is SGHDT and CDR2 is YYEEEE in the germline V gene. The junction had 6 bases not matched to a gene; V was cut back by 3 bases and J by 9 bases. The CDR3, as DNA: TGTGCCAGCAGCTCCAGACAGGGGGCCGGTGAGCAGTTCTTC. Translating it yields CASSSRQGAGEQFF. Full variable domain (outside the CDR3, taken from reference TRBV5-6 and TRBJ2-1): DAGVTQSPTHLIKTRGQQVTLRCSPKSGHDTVSWYQQALGQGPQFIFQYYEEEERQRGNFPDRFSGHQFPNYSSELNVNALLLGDSALYLCASSSRQGAGEQFFGPGTRLTVL.

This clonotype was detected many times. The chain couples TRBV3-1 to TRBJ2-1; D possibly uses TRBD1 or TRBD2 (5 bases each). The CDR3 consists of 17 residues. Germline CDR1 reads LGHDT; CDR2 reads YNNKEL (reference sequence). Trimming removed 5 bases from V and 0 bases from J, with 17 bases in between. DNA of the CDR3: TGTGCCAGCAGCGGCGGTTGGGGGACCAGCTCCTACAATGAGCAGTTCTTC. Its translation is CASSGGWGTSSYNEQFF.

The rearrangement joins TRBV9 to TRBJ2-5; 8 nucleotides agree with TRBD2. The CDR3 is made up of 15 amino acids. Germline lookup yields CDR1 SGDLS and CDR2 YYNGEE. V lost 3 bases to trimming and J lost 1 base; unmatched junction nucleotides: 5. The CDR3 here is CASSAYGGVQETQYF. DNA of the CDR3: TGTGCCAGCAGCGCCTACGGGGGGGTCCAAGAGACCCAGTACTTC.

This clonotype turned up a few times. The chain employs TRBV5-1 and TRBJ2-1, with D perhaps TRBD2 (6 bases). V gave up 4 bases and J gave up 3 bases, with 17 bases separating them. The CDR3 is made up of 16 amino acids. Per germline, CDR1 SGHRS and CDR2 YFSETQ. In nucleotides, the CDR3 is TGCGCCAGCAGCCCCCGCGTTAGCGGATACTACAATGAGCAGTTCTTC. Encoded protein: CASSPRVSGYYNEQFF.

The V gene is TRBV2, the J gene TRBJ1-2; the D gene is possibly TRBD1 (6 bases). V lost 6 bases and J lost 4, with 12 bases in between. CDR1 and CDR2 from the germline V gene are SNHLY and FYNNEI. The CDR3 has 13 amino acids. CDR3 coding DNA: TGTGCCAGCAGCACCAGGGGATTCTATGGCTACACCTTC. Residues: CASSTRGFYGYTF.

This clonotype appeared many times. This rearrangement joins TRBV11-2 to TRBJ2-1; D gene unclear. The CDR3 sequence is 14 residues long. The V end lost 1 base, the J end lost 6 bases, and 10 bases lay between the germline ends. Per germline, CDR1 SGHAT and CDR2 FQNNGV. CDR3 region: CASSLGQGSNEQFF. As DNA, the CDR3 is TGTGCCAGCAGCTTAGGCCAAGGTTCCAATGAGCAGTTCTTC.

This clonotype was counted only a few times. The CDR3 nucleotides are TGCGCCAGCAGCTTGGTTCCGGAAGGGGACATTCAGTACTTC. It encodes CASSLVPEGDIQYF. The chain combines TRBV5-1 with TRBJ2-4, with D tentatively TRBD1 (5 bases). V lost 0 bases and J 8 bases, leaving 12 bases between the germline ends. Germline CDR1 and CDR2: SGHRS and YFSETQ. The CDR3 extends over 14 amino acids.

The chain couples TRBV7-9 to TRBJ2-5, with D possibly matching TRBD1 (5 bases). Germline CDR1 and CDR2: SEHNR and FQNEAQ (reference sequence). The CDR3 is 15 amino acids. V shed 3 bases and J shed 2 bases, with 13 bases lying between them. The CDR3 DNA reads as TGTGCCAGCAGCTTCCCCGCAGGGTTGCAAGAGACCCAGTACTTC. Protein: CASSFPAGLQETQYF.

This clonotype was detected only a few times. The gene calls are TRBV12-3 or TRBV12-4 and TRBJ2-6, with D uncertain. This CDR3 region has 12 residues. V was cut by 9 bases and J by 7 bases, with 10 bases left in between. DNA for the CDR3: TGTGCCAGTAGGGCAGCCGCCAACGTCCTGACTTTC. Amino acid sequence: CASRAAANVLTF.

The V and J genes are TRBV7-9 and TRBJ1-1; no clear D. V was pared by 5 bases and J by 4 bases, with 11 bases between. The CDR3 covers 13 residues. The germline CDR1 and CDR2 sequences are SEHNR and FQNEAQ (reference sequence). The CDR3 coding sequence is TGTGCCAGCAGCGCAGGCAGCGGCACTGAAGCTTTCTTT. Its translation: CASSAGSGTEAFF.

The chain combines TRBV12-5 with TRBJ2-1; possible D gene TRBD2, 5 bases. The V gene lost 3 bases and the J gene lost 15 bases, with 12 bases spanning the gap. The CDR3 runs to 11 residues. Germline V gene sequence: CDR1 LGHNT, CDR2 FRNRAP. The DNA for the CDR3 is TGTGCTAGTGGTTTAAACACCGGAGGGTTCTTC. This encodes CASGLNTGGFF.

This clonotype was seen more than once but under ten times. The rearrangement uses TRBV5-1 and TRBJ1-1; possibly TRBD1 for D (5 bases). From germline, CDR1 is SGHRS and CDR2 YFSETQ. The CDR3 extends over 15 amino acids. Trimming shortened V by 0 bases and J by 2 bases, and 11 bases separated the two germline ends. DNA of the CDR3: TGCGCCAGCAGCTTGGGGACAAGGGAAAACACTGAAGCTTTCTTT. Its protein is CASSLGTRENTEAFF.

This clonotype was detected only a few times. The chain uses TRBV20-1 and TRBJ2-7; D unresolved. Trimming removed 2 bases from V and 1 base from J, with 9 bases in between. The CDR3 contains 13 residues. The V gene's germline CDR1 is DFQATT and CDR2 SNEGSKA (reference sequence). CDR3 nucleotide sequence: TGCAGTGCTAGACCCAGACAATCCTACGAGCAGTACTTC. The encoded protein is CSARPRQSYEQYF.

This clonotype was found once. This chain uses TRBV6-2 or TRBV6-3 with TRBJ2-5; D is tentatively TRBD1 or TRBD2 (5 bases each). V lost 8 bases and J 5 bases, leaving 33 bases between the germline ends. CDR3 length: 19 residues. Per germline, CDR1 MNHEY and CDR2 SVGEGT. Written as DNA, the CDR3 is TGTGCCAGCTGTTTACTCCTTCGGTTCGCAGGGAGCGAGGGCGAGACCCAGTACTTC. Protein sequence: CASCLLLRFAGSEGETQYF.

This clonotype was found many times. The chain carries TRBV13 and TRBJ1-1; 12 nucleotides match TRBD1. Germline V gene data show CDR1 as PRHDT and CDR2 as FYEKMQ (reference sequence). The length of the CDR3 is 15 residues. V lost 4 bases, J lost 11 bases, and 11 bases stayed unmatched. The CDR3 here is CASSYYGTGGGRAFF. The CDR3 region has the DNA TGTGCCAGCAGCTACTACGGGACAGGGGGCGGTCGGGCTTTCTTT. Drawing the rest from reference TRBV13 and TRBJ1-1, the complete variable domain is AAGVIQSPRHLIKEKRETATLKCYPIPRHDTVYWYQQGPGQDPQFLISFYEKMQSDKGSIPDRFSAQQFSDYHSELNMSSLELGDSALYFCASSYYGTGGGRAFFGQGTRLTVV.

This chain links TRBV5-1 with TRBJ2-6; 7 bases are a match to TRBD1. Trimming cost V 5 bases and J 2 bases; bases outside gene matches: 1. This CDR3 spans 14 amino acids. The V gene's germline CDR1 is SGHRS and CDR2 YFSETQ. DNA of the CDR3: TGCGCCAGCAGACAGGGGACTGGGGCCAACGTCCTGACTTTC. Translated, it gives CASRQGTGANVLTF.

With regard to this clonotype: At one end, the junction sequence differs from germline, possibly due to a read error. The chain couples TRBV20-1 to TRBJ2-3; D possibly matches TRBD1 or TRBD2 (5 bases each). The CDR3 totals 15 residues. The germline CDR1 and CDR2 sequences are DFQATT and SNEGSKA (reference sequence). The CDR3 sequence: CCAWDQAPGTDTQYF. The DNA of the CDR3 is TGCTGTGCTTGGGACCAGGCTCCTGGCACAGATACGCAGTATTTT.

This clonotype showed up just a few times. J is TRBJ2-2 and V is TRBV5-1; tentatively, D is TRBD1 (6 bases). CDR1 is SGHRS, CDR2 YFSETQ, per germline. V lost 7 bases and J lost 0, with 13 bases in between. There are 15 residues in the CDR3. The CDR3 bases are TGCGCCAGCGAACGTACAGGGTCGAACACCGGGGAGCTGTTTTTT. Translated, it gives CASERTGSNTGELFF.

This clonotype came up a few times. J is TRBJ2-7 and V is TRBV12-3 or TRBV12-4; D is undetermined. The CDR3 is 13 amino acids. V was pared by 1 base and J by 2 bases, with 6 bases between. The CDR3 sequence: CASSLVAAYEQYF. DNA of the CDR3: TGTGCCAGCAGTTTAGTGGCAGCCTACGAGCAGTACTTC.

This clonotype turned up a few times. The CDR3: CASSEYWGGEQFF. CDR3 nucleotide sequence: TGTGCCAGCAGTGAATACTGGGGCGGGGAGCAGTTCTTC. The chain links TRBV6-1 to TRBJ2-1, with D perhaps assigned TRBD1 or TRBD2 (5 bases each). Germline CDR1 MNHNS, CDR2 SASEGT. The germline V and J ends were trimmed by 2 bases and 10 bases, with 12 bases remaining between them. This CDR3 region has 13 residues.

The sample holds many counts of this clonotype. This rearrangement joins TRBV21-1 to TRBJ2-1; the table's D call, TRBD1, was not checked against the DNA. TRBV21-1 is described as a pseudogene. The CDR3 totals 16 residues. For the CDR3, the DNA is TGTGCCAGCAGCAAACCGCGGGGGCCCTCCTACAATGAGCAGTTCTTC. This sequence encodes CASSKPRGPSYNEQFF.